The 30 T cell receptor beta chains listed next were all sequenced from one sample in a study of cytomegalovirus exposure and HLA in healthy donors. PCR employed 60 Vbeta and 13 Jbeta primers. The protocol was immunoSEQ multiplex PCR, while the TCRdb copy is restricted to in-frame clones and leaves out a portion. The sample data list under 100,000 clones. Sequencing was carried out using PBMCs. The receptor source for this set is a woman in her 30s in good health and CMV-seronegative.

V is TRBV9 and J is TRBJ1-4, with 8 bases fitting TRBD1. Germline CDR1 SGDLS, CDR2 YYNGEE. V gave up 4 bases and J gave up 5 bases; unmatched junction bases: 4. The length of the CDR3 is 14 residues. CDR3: CASSHRTGNEKLFF. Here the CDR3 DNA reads TGTGCCAGCAGCCACCGGACAGGGAATGAAAAACTGTTTTTT.

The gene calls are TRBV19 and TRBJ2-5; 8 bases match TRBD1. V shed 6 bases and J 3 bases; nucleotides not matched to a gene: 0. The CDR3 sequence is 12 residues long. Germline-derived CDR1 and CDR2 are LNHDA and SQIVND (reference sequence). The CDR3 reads CASRDREETQYF. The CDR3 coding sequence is TGTGCCAGTAGGGACAGGGAAGAGACCCAGTACTTC. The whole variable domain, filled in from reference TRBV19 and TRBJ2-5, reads DGGITQSPKYLFRKEGQNVTLSCEQNLNHDAMYWYRQDPGQGLRLIYYSQIVNDFQKGDIAEGYSVSREKKESFPLTVTSAQKNPTAFYLCASRDREETQYFGPGTRLLVL.

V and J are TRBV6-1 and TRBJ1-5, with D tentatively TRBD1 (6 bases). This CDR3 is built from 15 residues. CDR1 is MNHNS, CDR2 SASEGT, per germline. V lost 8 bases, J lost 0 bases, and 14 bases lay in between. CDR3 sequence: CASGTGTNSNQPQHF. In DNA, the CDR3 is TGTGCCAGCGGGACCGGGACAAATAGCAATCAGCCCCAGCATTTT.

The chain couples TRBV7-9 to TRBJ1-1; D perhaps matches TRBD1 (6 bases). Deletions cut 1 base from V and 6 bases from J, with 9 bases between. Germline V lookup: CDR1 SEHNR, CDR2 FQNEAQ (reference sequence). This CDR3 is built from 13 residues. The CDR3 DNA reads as TGTGCCAGCAGCTTAGGTAGACAGGCTGAAGCTTTCTTT. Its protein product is CASSLGRQAEAFF.

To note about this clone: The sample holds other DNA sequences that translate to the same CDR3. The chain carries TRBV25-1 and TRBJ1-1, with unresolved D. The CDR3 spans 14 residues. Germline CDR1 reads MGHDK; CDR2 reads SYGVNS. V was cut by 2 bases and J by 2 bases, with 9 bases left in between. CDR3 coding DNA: TGTGCCAGCAGTGAAGGGCCAGCTAACACTGAAGCTTTCTTT. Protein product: CASSEGPANTEAFF.

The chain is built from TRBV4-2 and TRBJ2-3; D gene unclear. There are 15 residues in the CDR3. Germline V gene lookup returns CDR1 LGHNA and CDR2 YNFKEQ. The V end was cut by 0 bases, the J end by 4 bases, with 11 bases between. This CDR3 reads CASSQDPGIPDTQYF. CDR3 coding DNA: TGTGCCAGCAGCCAAGACCCAGGAATCCCAGATACGCAGTATTTT.

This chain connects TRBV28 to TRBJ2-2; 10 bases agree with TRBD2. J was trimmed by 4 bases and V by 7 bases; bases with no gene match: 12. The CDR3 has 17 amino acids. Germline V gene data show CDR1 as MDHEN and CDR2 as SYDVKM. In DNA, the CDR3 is TGTGCCAGCATGGGTACACACTTAGCGGGAGGCACCGGGGAGCTGTTTTTT. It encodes CASMGTHLAGGTGELFF.

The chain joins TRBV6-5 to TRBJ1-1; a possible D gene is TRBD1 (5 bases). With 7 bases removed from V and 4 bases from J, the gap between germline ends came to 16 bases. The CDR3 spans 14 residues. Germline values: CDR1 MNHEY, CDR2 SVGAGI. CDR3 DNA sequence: TGTGCCAGCACTAGGGACTCCAAAGGCACTGAAGCTTTCTTT. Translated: CASTRDSKGTEAFF.

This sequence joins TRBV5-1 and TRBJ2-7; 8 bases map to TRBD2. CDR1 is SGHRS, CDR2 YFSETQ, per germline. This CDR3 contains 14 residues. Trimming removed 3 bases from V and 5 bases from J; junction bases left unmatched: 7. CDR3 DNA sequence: TGCGCCAGCAGCTCTGTCGGGAGGGCCGACGAGCAGTACTTC. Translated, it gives CASSSVGRADEQYF.

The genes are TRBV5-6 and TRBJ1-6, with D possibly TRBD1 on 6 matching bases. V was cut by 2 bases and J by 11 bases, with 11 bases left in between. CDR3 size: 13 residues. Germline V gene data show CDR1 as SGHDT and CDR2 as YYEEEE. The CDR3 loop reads CASSFRGGAPLHF. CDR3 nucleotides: TGTGCCAGCAGCTTCAGGGGTGGGGCACCCCTCCACTTT.

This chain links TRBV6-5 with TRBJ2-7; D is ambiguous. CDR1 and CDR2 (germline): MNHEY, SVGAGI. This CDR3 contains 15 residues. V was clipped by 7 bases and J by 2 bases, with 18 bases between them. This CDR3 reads CASMPAPQVAYEQYF. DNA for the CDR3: TGTGCCAGCATGCCAGCGCCCCAAGTAGCCTACGAGCAGTACTTC.

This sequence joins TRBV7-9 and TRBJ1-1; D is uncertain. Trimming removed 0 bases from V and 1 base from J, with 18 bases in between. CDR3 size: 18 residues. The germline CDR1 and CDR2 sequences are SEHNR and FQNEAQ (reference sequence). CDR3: CASSLAHGERGSNTEAFF. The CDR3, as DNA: TGTGCCAGCAGCTTAGCGCACGGGGAACGGGGATCGAACACTGAAGCTTTCTTT.

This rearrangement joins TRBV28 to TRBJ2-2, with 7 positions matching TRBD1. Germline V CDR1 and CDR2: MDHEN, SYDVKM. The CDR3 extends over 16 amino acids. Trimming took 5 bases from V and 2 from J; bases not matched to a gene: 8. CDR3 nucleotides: TGTGCCAGCAGTACCCTCGACAGGGTTAACACCGGGGAGCTGTTTTTT. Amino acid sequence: CASSTLDRVNTGELFF.

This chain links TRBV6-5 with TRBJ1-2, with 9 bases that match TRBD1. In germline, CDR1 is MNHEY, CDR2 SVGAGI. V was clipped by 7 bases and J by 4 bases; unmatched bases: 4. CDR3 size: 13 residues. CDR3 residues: CASTKQGAYGYTF. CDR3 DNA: TGTGCCAGCACCAAACAGGGGGCCTATGGCTACACCTTC.

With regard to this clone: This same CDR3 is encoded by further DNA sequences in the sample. CDR3 sequence: CASSQDQSGAVDTQYF. CDR3 DNA: TGCGCCAGCAGCCAAGATCAGTCGGGAGCCGTGGATACGCAGTATTTT. The rearrangement links TRBV4-1 to TRBJ2-3, with TRBD2 as a possible D gene (6 bases). This CDR3 is built from 16 residues. Germline V gene lookup returns CDR1 MGHRA and CDR2 YSYEKL. Trimming took off 0 bases at V and 6 bases at J, with 16 bases between the two ends.

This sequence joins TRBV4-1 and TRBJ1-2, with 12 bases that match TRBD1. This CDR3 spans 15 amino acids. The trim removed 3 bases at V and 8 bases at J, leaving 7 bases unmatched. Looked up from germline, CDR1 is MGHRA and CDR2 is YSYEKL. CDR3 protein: CASSQPGQGAVGYTF. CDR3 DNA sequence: TGCGCCAGCAGCCAGCCGGGACAGGGGGCGGTAGGCTACACCTTC.

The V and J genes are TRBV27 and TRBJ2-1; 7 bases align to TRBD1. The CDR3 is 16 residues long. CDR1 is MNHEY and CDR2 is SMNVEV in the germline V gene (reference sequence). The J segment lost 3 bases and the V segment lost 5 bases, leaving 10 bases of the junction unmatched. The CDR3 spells CASSAGHRGSYNEQFF. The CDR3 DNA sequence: TGTGCCAGCAGTGCGGGCCACAGGGGAAGCTACAATGAGCAGTTCTTC.

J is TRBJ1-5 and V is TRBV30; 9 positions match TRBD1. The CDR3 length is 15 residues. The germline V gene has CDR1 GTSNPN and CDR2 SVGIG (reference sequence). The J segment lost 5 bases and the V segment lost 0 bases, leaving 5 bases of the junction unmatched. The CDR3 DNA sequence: TGTGCCTGGAGTGTCGGGGGACAGGGCGATCAGCCCCAGCATTTT. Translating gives CAWSVGGQGDQPQHF. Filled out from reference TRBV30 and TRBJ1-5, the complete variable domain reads SQTIHQWPATLVQPVGSPLSLECTVEGTSNPNLYWYRQAAGRGLQLLFYSVGIGQISSEVPQNLSASRPQDRQFILSSKKLLLSDSGFYLCAWSVGGQGDQPQHFGDGTRLSIL.

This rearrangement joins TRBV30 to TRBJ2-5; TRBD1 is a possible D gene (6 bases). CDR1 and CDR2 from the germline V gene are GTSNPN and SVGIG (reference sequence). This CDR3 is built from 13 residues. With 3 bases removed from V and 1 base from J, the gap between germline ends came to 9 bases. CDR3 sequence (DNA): TGTGCCTGGAGGCCGACAGGCCAAGAGACCCAGTACTTC. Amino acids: CAWRPTGQETQYF.

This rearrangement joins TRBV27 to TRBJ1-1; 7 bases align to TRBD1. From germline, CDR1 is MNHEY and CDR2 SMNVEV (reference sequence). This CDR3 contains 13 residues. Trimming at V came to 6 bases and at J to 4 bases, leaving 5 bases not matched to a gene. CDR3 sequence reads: CASRLQGGTEAFF. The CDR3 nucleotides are TGTGCCAGCAGACTGCAGGGGGGCACTGAAGCTTTCTTT.

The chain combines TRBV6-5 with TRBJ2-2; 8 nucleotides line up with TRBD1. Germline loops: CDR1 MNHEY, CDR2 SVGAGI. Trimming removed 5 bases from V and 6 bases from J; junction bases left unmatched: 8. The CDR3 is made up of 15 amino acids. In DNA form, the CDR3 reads TGTGCCAGCAGTACTTCAGGGGGCTATCCCGGGGAGCTGTTTTTT. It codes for CASSTSGGYPGELFF.

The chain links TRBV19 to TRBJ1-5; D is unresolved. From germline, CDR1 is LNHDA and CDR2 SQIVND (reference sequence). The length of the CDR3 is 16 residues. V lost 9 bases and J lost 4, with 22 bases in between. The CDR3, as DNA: TGTGCCAGCACCTGGCGTGAGGGCAGCCAGAATCAGCCCCAGCATTTT. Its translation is CASTWREGSQNQPQHF.

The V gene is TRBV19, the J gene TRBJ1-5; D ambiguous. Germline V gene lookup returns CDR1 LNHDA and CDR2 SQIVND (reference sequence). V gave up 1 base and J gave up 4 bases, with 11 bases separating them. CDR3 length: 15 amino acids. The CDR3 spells CASSIAGSGNQPQHF. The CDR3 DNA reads TGTGCCAGTAGTATAGCGGGGTCAGGAAATCAGCCCCAGCATTTT.

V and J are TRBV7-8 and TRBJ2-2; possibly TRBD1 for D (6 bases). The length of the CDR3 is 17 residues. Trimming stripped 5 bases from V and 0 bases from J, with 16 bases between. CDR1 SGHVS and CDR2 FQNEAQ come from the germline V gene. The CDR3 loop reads CASSQPGHQTNTGELFF. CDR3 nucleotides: TGTGCCAGCAGCCAACCGGGACACCAGACGAACACCGGGGAGCTGTTTTTT.

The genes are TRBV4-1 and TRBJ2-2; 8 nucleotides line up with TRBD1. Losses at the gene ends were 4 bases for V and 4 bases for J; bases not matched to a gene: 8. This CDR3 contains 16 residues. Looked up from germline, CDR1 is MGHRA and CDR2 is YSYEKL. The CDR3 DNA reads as TGCGCCAGCAGCCTAACCGGGACAGGAGGCACCGGGGAGCTGTTTTTT. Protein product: CASSLTGTGGTGELFF.

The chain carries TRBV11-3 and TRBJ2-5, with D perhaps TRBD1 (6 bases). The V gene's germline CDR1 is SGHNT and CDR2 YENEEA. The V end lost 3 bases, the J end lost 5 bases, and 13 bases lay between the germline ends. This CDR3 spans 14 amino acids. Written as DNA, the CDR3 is TGTGCCAGCAGCTTGAGCAGGGGATCGGAGACCCAGTACTTC. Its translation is CASSLSRGSETQYF.

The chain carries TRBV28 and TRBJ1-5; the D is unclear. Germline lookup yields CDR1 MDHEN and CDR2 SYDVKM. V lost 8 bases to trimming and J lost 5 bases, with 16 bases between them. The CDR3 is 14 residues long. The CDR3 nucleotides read TGTGCCAGCTGGCATGGAGGTCTATATCAGCCCCAGCATTTT. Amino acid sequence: CASWHGGLYQPQHF. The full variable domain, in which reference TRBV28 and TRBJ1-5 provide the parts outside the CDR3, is DVKVTQSSRYLVKRTGEKVFLECVQDMDHENMFWYRQDPGLGLRLIYFSYDVKMKEKGDIPEGYSVSREKKERFSLILESASTNQTSMYLCASWHGGLYQPQHFGDGTRLSIL.

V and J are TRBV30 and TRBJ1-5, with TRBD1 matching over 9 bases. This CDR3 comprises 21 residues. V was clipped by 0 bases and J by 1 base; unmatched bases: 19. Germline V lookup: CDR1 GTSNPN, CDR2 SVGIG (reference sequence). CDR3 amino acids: CAWSVKISGTGQRRSNQPQHF. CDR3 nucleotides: TGTGCCTGGAGTGTAAAGATTTCTGGGACAGGGCAACGTAGGAGCAATCAGCCCCAGCATTTT.

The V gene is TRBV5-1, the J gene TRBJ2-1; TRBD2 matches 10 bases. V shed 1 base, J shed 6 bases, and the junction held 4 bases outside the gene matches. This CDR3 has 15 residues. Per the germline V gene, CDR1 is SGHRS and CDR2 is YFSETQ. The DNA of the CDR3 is TGCGCCAGCAGCTTGAACCTAGCGGGGGCCAATGAGCAGTTCTTC. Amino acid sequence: CASSLNLAGANEQFF.

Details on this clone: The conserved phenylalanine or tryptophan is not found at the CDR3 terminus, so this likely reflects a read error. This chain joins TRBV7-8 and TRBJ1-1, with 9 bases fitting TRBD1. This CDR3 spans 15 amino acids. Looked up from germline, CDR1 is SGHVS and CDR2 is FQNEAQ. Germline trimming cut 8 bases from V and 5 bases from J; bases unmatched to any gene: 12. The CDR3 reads CASWGRGQGFTEAFL. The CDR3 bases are TGTGCCAGCTGGGGCCGGGGACAGGGCTTTACTGAAGCTTTCTTA.